One T cell receptor beta chain is described in this entry. What it binds is not known. The junction had 6 bases not matched to a gene; V was cut back by 2 bases and J by 7 bases. Germline CDR1 is MDHEN and CDR2 is SYDVKM. The CDR3 is 16 residues long. Assay used: immunoSEQ multiplex PCR; TCRdb lists only in-frame clones, some missing. The sample yields roughly 97,000 clones, about 88% seen once. The source of the sample is a study of T cell responses to AZD1222 COVID-19 vaccine. As for the study in general: Analyses pooled second doses at about 4 or about 12 weeks. Study conclusions and caveats: Among AZD1222 vaccinees, only six were seropositive at baseline. Once two AZD1222 doses were given, Spike-specific TCR breadth and depth went up. Clonal diversity was possibly underestimated; the donors were predominantly white British and more often female.

The receptor comes from an adult in good health. This sequence joins TRBV28 and TRBJ1-4; 11 positions match TRBD1. Sequences were derived from peripheral blood, sampled on day 0 of AZD1222 vaccination. DNA for the CDR3: TGTGCCAGCAGTTTAGGACAGGGGGCGTTCGGTGAAAAACTGTTTTTT. This encodes CASSLGQGAFGEKLFF.